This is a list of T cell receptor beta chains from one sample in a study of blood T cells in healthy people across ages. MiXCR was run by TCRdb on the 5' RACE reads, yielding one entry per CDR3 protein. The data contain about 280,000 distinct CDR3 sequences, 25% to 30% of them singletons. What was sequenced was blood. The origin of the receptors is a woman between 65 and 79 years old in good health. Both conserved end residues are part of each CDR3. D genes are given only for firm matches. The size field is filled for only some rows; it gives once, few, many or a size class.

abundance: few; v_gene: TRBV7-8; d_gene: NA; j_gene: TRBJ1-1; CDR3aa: CASSLDSRGNTEAFF; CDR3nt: TGTGCCAGCAGCTTAGATTCTCGGGGTAACACTGAAGCTTTCTTT
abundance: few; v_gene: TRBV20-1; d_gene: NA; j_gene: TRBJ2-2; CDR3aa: CSARPGDGLTGELFF; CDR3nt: TGCAGTGCTAGACCGGGAGACGGTTTAACCGGGGAGCTGTTTTTT
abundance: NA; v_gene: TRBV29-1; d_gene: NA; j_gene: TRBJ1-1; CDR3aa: CSVSLNTEAFF; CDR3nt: TGCAGCGTGAGCTTGAACACTGAAGCTTTCTTT
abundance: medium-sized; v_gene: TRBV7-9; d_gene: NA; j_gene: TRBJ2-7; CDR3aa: CASSPLSGEQYF; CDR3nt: TGTGCCAGCAGCCCCCTCTCCGGGGAGCAGTACTTC
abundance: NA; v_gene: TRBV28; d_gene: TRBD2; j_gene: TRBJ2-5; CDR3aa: CASSLAASGRFQETQYF; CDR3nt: TGTGCCAGCAGTTTGGCGGCTAGCGGGAGGTTCCAAGAGACCCAGTACTTC
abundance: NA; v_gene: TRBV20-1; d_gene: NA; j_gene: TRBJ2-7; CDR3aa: CSARGGSGEQYF; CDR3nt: TGCAGTGCTAGAGGGGGTTCTGGGGAGCAGTACTTC
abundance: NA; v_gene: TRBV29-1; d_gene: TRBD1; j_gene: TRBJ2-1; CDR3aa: CSSERGPGNEQFF; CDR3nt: TGCAGCTCCGAAAGGGGGCCAGGAAATGAGCAGTTCTTC
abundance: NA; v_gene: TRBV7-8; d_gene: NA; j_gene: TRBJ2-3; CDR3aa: CASSPTHRPGPDTQYF; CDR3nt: TGTGCCAGCAGCCCGACCCATCGGCCAGGTCCAGATACGCAGTATTTT
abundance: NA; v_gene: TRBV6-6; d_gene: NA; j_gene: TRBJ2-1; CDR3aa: CASSYSTGNEQFF; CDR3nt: TGTGCCAGCAGTTACTCGACCGGCAATGAGCAGTTCTTC
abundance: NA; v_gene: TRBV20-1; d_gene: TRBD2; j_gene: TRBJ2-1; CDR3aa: CSAYRTSGSDEQFF; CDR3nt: TGCAGTGCATACCGGACTAGCGGGAGTGATGAGCAGTTCTTC
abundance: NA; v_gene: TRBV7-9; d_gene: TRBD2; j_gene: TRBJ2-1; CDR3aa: CASSLVLAGPNEQFF; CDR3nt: TGTGCCAGCAGCTTAGTGTTAGCGGGGCCCAATGAGCAGTTCTTC
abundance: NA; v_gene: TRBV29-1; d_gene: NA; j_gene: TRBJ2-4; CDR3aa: CSVEERGPLNIQYF; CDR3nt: TGCAGCGTTGAAGAGAGGGGACCTTTAAACATTCAGTACTTC
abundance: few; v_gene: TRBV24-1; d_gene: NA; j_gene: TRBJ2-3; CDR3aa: CATSDPGAQGYTDTQYF; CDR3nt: TGTGCCACCAGTGATCCGGGGGCCCAAGGGTACACAGATACGCAGTATTTT
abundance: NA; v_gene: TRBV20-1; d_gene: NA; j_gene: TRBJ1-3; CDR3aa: CSARPPQGSGNTIYF; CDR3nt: TGCAGTGCTAGACCCCCACAGGGCTCTGGAAACACCATATATTTT
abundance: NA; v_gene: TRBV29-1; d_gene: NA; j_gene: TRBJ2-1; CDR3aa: CSFSLRDKNNEQFF; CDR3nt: TGCAGCTTTTCCCTCCGGGACAAGAACAATGAGCAGTTCTTC
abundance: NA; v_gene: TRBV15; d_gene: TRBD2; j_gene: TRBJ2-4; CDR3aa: CATTKPGAGAGRGNIQYF; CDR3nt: TGTGCCACCACGAAACCAGGGGCTGGTGCCGGGAGGGGAAACATTCAGTACTTC
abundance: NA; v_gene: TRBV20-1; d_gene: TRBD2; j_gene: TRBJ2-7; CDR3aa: CSARSGAGVPYEQYF; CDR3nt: TGCAGTGCTAGGTCCGGGGCGGGGGTTCCCTACGAGCAGTACTTC
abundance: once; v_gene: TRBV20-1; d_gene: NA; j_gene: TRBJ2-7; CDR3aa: CSARSMVKAGDYEQYF; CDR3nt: TGCAGTGCTAGATCGATGGTGAAGGCAGGTGACTACGAGCAGTACTTC
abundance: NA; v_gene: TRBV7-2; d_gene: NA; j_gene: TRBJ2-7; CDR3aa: CASGAVGGYEQYF; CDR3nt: TGTGCCAGCGGGGCGGTAGGGGGGTACGAGCAGTACTTC
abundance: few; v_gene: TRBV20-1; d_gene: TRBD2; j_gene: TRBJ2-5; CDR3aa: CSARPPTSGRAKTQYF; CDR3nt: TGCAGTGCTAGACCACCGACTAGCGGGAGAGCTAAGACCCAGTACTTC
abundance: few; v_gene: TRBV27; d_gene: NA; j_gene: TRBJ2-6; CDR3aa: CASSSLTSGANVLTF; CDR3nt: TGTGCCAGCAGTTCACTGACCTCTGGGGCCAACGTCCTGACTTTC
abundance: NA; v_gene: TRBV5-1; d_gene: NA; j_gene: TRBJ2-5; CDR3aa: CASSLRGDVGKGIQETQYF; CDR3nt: TGCGCCAGCAGCTTGAGGGGTGATGTGGGCAAAGGGATTCAAGAGACCCAGTACTTC
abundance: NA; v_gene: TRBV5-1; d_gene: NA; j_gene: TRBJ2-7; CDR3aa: CASSLVSRPDSYEQYF; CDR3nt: TGCGCCAGCAGCTTGGTCTCTCGGCCGGACTCCTACGAGCAGTACTTC
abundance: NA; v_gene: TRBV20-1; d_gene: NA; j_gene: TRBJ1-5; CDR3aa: CSASQGWDSNQPQHF; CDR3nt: TGCAGTGCTAGCCAGGGGTGGGATAGCAATCAGCCCCAGCATTTT
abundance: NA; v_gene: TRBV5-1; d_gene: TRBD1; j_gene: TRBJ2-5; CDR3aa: CASTRGQQETQYF; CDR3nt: TGCGCCAGCACGAGGGGACAGCAAGAGACCCAGTACTTC
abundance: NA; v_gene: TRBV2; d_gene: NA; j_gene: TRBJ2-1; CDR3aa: CASSGVGEQFF; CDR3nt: TGTGCCAGCAGCGGGGTAGGTGAGCAGTTCTTC
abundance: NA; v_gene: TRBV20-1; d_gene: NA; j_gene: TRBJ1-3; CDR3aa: CSARTTSSGNTIYF; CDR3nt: TGCAGTGCTAGAACCACGAGCTCTGGAAACACCATATATTTT
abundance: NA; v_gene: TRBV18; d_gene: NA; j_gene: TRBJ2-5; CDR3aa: CASSPPLAETQYF; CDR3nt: TGTGCCAGCTCACCACCGCTAGCGGAGACCCAGTACTTC
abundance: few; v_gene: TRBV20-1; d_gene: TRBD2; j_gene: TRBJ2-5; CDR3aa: CSAGLARYQETQYF; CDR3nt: TGCAGTGCTGGACTAGCACGATATCAAGAGACCCAGTACTTC
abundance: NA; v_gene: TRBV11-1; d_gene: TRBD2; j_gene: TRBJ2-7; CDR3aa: CASSLLGRASYEQYF; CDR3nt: TGTGCCAGCAGCCTACTGGGGAGGGCGTCCTACGAGCAGTACTTC
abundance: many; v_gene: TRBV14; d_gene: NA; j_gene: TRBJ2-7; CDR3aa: CASSQSPGGVEYF; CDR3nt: TGTGCCAGCAGCCAATCACCGGGGGGCGTGGAGTACTTC
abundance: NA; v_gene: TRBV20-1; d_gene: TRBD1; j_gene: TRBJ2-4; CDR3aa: CSARPGGTGLNLAKNIRYF; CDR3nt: TGCAGTGCCCGACCAGGGGGGACAGGGTTAAATTTAGCCAAAAACATTCGGTACTTC
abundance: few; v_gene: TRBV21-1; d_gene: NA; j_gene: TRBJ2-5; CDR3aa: CASSLRDRHQETQYF; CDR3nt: TGTGCCAGCAGTTTGAGGGACAGGCACCAAGAGACCCAGTACTTC
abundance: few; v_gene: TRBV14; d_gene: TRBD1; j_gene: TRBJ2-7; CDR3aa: CASSLQTGNYEQYF; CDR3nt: TGTGCCAGCAGCCTCCAGACAGGGAACTACGAGCAGTACTTC
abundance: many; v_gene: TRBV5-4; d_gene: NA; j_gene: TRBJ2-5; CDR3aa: CASSFGVQETQYF; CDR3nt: TGTGCCAGCAGCTTCGGGGTTCAAGAGACCCAGTACTTC
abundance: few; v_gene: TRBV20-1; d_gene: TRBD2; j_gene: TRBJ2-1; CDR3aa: CSANQRERREQFF; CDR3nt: TGCAGTGCAAACCAGCGGGAGCGGCGAGAGCAGTTCTTC
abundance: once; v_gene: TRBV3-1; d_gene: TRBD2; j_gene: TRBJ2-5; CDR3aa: CASSQDGGGWTQYF; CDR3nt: TGTGCCAGCAGCCAAGACGGCGGGGGATGGACCCAGTACTTC
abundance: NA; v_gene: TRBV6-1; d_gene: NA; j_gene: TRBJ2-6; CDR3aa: CASSEPGSRANVLTF; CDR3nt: TGTGCCAGCAGTGAACCAGGGAGTCGGGCCAACGTCCTGACTTTC
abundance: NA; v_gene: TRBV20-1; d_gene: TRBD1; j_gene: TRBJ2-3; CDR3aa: CSATTGTPNTDTQYF; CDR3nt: TGCAGTGCTACGACAGGGACCCCTAACACAGATACGCAGTATTTT
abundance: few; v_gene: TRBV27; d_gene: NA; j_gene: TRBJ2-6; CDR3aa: CASSRVLSGANVLTF; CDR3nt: TGTGCCAGCAGTAGAGTCCTCTCTGGGGCCAACGTCCTGACTTTC
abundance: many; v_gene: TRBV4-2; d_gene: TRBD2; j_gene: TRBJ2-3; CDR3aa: CASSQDGTSGEDTQYF; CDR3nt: TGTGCCAGCAGCCAAGACGGGACTAGCGGGGAAGATACGCAGTATTTT
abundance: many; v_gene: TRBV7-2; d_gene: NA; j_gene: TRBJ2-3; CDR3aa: CASSSRRRAQSDTQYF; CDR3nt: TGTGCCAGCAGCTCGAGGAGGAGGGCCCAGTCAGATACGCAGTATTTT
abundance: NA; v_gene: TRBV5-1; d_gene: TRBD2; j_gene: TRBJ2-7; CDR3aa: CASSAGTSGTHYEQYF; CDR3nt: TGCGCCAGCAGCGCCGGGACTAGCGGGACCCACTACGAGCAGTACTTC
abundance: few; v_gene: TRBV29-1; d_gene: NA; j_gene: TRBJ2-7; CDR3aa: CSVVLNYEQYF; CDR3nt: TGCAGCGTTGTACTTAACTACGAGCAGTACTTC
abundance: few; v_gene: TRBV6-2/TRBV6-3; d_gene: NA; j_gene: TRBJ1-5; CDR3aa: CASSERGHQPQHF; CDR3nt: TGTGCCAGCTCCGAGCGGGGTCATCAGCCCCAGCATTTT
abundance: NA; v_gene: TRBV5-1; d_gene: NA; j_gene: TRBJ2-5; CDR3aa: CASSAQPETQYF; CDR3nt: TGCGCCAGCAGCGCCCAGCCGGAGACCCAGTACTTC
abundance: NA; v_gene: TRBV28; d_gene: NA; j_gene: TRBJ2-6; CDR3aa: CASSSPGRAGANVLTF; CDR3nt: TGTGCCAGCAGTTCCCCGGGCAGAGCTGGGGCCAACGTCCTGACTTTC
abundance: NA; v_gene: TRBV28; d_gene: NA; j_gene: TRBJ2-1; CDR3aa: CASSPPLGYEQFF; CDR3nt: TGTGCCAGCAGTCCACCGCTAGGCTATGAGCAGTTCTTC
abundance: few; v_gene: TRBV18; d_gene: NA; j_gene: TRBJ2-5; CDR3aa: CASSPPGTVETQYF; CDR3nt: TGTGCCAGCTCACCTCCCGGGACCGTGGAGACCCAGTACTTC
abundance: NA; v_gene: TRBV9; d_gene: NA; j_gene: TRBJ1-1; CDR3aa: CASSPRFMNTEAFF; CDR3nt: TGTGCCAGCAGCCCTCGGTTTATGAACACTGAAGCTTTCTTT
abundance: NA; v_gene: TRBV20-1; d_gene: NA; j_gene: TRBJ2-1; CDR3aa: CSVGGRYNEQFF; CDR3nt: TGCAGTGTTGGGGGGAGGTACAATGAGCAGTTCTTC
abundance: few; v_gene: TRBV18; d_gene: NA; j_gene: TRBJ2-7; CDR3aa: CASSPGSGYEQYF; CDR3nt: TGTGCCAGCTCCCCTGGGAGCGGCTACGAGCAGTACTTC
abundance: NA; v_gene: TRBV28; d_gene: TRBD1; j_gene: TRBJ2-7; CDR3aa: CASSLDAGQDVYEQYF; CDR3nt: TGTGCCAGCAGTTTAGACGCGGGACAGGATGTCTACGAGCAGTACTTC
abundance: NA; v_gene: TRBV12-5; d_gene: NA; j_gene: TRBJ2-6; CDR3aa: CASGGFGSEANVLTF; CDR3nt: TGTGCTAGTGGGGGGTTTGGCTCTGAGGCCAACGTCCTGACTTTC
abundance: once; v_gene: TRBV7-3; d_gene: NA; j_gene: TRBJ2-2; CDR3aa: CASSLNTQSGELFF; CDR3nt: TGTGCCAGCAGCTTAAACACTCAATCCGGGGAGCTGTTTTTT